In this sample, the clone carrying this TCR beta chain turned up many times. Its antigen is unidentified. Germline lookup yields CDR1 MDHEN and CDR2 SYDVKM. The CDR3 spans 12 residues. V was shortened by 4 bases and J by 10 bases, with 13 bases between the two germline ends. This specimen comes from a study of CD8 T cells in ankylosing spondylitis. Regarding the study as a whole: For ankylosing spondylitis blood, a TCR beta motif of 7 or 8 highly homologous variants appeared characteristic.

One entry per CDR3 protein results from TCRdb running MiXCR on the 5' RACE reads. The sample holds some 250,000 distinct CDR3 sequences, over 8.5% seen once. The clonotype originates from a male donor with ankylosing spondylitis or in good health (not recorded which). The chain employs TRBV28 and TRBJ1-1, with TRBD1 as a possible D gene (6 bases). Sequenced sample: blood, either unsorted or a sorted T cell fraction (not recorded which). Here the CDR3 DNA reads TGTGCCAGCAGTTCCCAACAGGGCTCAGCTTTCTTT. Its protein product is CASSSQQGSAFF.